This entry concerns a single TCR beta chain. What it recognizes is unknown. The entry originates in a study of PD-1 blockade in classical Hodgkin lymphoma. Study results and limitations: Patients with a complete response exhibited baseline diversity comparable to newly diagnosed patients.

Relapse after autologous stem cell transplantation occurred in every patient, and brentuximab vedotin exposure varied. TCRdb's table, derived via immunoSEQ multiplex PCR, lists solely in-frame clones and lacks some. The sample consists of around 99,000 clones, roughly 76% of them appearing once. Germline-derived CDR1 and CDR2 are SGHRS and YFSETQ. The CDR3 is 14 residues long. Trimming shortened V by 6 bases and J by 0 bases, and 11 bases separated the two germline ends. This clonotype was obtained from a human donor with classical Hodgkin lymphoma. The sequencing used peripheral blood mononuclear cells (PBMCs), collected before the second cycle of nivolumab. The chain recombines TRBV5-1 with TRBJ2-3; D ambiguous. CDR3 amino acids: CASTPSTSTDTQYF. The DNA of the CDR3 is TGCGCCAGCACCCCCTCGACCAGCACAGATACGCAGTATTTT.